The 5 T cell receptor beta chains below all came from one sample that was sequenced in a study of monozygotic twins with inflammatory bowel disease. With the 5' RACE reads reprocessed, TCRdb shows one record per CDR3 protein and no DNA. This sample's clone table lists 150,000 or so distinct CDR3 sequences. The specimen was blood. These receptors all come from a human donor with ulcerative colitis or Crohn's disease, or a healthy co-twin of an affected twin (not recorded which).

This CDR3 reads CSVEKGGNTEAFF. V is TRBV29-1 and J is TRBJ1-1; the D call from TCRdb, TRBD1, cannot be confirmed without DNA. This CDR3 spans 13 amino acids. Germline loops: CDR1 SQVTM, CDR2 ANQGSEA.

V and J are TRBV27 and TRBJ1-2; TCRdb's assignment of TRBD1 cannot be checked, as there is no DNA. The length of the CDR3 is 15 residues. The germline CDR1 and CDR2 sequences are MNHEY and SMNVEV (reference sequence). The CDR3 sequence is CASSSYRDINYGYTF.

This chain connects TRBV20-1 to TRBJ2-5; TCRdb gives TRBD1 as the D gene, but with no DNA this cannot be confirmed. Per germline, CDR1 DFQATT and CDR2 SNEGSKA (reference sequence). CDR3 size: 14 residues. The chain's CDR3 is CSAIGRDYQETQYF.

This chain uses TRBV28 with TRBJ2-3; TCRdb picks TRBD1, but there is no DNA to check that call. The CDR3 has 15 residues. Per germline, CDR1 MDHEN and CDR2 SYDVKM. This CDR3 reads CASSSQGDRTDTQYF.

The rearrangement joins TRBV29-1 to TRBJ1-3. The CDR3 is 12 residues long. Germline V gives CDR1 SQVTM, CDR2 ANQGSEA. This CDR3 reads CSVLSSGNTIYF.